This is a list of T cell receptor beta chains from one sample in a study of cytomegalovirus exposure and HLA in healthy donors. Assay: immunoSEQ multiplex PCR; the TCRdb copy retains only in-frame clones and omits some. The sample includes 100,000 to 150,000 clones, approximately 85% seen only once; the top ten take about 11%. The sequencing sample was made of PBMCs. Receptors originate from a male donor in good health and CMV-seropositive. CDR3s include the opening cysteine and the closing phenylalanine or tryptophan. D genes are given only for firm matches. Some rows mark clone size as missing; the rest say once, few, many or name a class of expanded clone.

V: TRBV9
D: TRBD1
J: TRBJ2-5
size: .
DNA: TGTGCCAGCAGCGTTGGGACAGCCCAAGAGACCCAGTACTTC
CDR3: CASSVGTAQETQYF

V: TRBV14
D: TRBD1
J: TRBJ1-4
size: .
DNA: TGTGCCAGCAGCCAAGGACAGGGCTGGATGACCGTGGGAGAAAAACTGTTTTTT
CDR3: CASSQGQGWMTVGEKLFF

V: TRBV7-2
D: .
J: TRBJ2-5
size: .
DNA: TGTGCCAGCAGCTTAGGGCGGGGCCAAGAGACCCAGTACTTC
CDR3: CASSLGRGQETQYF

V: TRBV5-1
D: .
J: TRBJ1-3
size: .
DNA: TGCGCCAGCACGGCGGGGAGCTCTGGAAACACCATATATTTT
CDR3: CASTAGSSGNTIYF

V: TRBV28
D: TRBD1
J: TRBJ1-4
size: .
DNA: TGTGCCAGCAGTTCCCGGGACAGGGGTCTAACTAATGAAAAACTGTTTTTT
CDR3: CASSSRDRGLTNEKLFF

V: TRBV4-3
D: .
J: TRBJ1-1
size: once
DNA: TGCGCCAGCAGCCAAGATATAGGGGCTAGCACTGAAGCTTTCTTT
CDR3: CASSQDIGASTEAFF

V: TRBV5-1
D: TRBD1
J: TRBJ2-7
size: .
DNA: TGCGCCAGCAGCTTGGACGGGACAGCCCTCTACTCCTACGAGCAGTACTTC
CDR3: CASSLDGTALYSYEQYF

V: TRBV21-1
D: .
J: TRBJ1-1
size: .
DNA: TGTGCCAGCAGCAAAGCTCGGTTGCCCGAGAACACTGAAGCTTTCTTT
CDR3: CASSKARLPENTEAFF

V: TRBV4-3
D: .
J: TRBJ2-5
size: .
DNA: TGCGCCAGCAGCCAAGGATACGGGGGACAGTCCCGAGAGACCCAGTACTTC
CDR3: CASSQGYGGQSRETQYF

V: TRBV14
D: TRBD1
J: TRBJ2-3
size: .
DNA: TGTGCCAGCAGCCTTAACGGACAGGTTGCGCAGTATTTT
CDR3: CASSLNGQVAQYF

V: TRBV30
D: TRBD2
J: TRBJ2-7
size: .
DNA: TGTGCCTGGAGTGTAAGGAAACTAGCGGTCTACGAGCAGTACTTC
CDR3: CAWSVRKLAVYEQYF

V: TRBV7-9
D: .
J: TRBJ1-4
size: .
DNA: TGTGCCAGCAGCTTAGTACAGGGAGAGGTTCGGGAAAAACTGTTTTTT
CDR3: CASSLVQGEVREKLFF

V: TRBV5-1
D: TRBD2
J: TRBJ2-5
size: .
DNA: TGCGCCAGCAGCTTCCGACTAGCGGAGTCACAAGAGACCCAGTACTTC
CDR3: CASSFRLAESQETQYF

V: TRBV13
D: TRBD2
J: TRBJ2-1
size: .
DNA: TGTGCCAGCAGTACCCAGCGGGAGCCCCGGGGCTACAATGAGCAGTTCTTC
CDR3: CASSTQREPRGYNEQFF

V: TRBV5-1
D: .
J: TRBJ1-1
size: .
DNA: TGCGCCAGCAGCTTGCGCCAGGTTCAGTACACTGAAGCTTTCTTT
CDR3: CASSLRQVQYTEAFF

V: TRBV11-2
D: .
J: TRBJ2-1
size: .
DNA: TGTGCCAGCAGCTTAGGGAGGGGGCCACCCTACAATGAGCAGTTCTTC
CDR3: CASSLGRGPPYNEQFF

V: TRBV6-5
D: .
J: TRBJ2-1
size: .
DNA: TGTGCCAGCAGTCCCTTAGCGGCTTCCTACAATGAGCAGTTCTTC
CDR3: CASSPLAASYNEQFF

V: TRBV28
D: .
J: TRBJ1-2
size: .
DNA: TGTGCCAGCAGGCTACGGGAGGGGTTAAGCATCTATGGCTACACCTTC
CDR3: CASRLREGLSIYGYTF

V: TRBV7-2
D: TRBD1
J: TRBJ2-1
size: .
DNA: TGTGCCAGCAGCCCCGAGGGACAGGGGGCCAATGAGCAGTTCTTC
CDR3: CASSPEGQGANEQFF

V: TRBV7-2
D: .
J: TRBJ2-3
size: .
DNA: TGTGCCAGCGGGACTAGCACAGATACGCAGTATTTT
CDR3: CASGTSTDTQYF

V: TRBV2
D: TRBD1
J: TRBJ1-5
size: few
DNA: TGTGCCAGTGTAGGGACAGGGAATCAGCCCCAGCATTTT
CDR3: CASVGTGNQPQHF

V: TRBV7-9
D: TRBD2
J: TRBJ2-7
size: .
DNA: TGTGCCAGCAGCTCAGGGAGGGCCTACGAGCAGTACTTC
CDR3: CASSSGRAYEQYF

V: TRBV7-6
D: TRBD2
J: TRBJ2-7
size: .
DNA: TGTGCCAGCAGCATGGGGACTAGCGGCCCGGTTGAGCAGTACTTC
CDR3: CASSMGTSGPVEQYF

V: TRBV11-1
D: TRBD1
J: TRBJ2-3
size: .
DNA: TGTGCCAGCAGCTTAGCTAGGGGGCCGGGTACGCAGTATTTT
CDR3: CASSLARGPGTQYF

V: TRBV11-2
D: .
J: TRBJ2-7
size: .
DNA: TGTGCCAGCAGCTTAGAGGTTTCCCTCTTCCGGGAGCGGACCTACGAGCAGTACTTC
CDR3: CASSLEVSLFRERTYEQYF

V: TRBV5-6
D: .
J: TRBJ1-2
size: once
DNA: TGTGCCAGCAGCTTGGGCACTCTGAACTATGGCTACACCTTC
CDR3: CASSLGTLNYGYTF

V: TRBV6-5
D: TRBD1
J: TRBJ1-1
size: .
DNA: TGTGCCAGCGGGAGGACAGGCTACACTGAAGCTTTCTTT
CDR3: CASGRTGYTEAFF

V: TRBV2
D: TRBD2
J: TRBJ2-5
size: .
DNA: TGTGCCAGCAGACCTACGGGGGGGACCGGAGGATACCAAGAGACCCAGTACTTC
CDR3: CASRPTGGTGGYQETQYF

V: TRBV5-4
D: .
J: TRBJ1-3
size: .
DNA: TGTGCCAGCAGCTTGGCCGGCGGAGTCCGTTCTGGAAACACCATATATTTT
CDR3: CASSLAGGVRSGNTIYF

V: TRBV11-1
D: TRBD2
J: TRBJ2-5
size: .
DNA: TGTGCCAGCATGCTAGCGGCTGGGGCAGAGACCCAGTACTTC
CDR3: CASMLAAGAETQYF